Reported below is one TCR beta chain. The antigen is unknown. Germline values: CDR1 MNHNY, CDR2 SVGAGI (reference sequence). CDR3 length equals 15 residues. The V end was cut by 5 bases, the J end by 0 bases, with 11 bases between. Selected positively for CCR7 and CD45RO-negative, naive CD8 cells excluded terminally differentiated effector memory CD45RA+ cells. For sorted subsets, 150 to 200 ng DNA per replicate equaled about 30,000 T cell genomes. Measured with immunoSEQ multiplex PCR; TCRdb has only the in-frame clones, and not every one. The sample lists roughly 2.1 million clones, under 95% occurring once. The source of the sample is a study of shared clonotypes between healthy human individuals. Looking at the study overall: Sampling drew on donors who were two women and a few men aged 18 to 49. The study, taken as a whole, reports: With four donors compared, 4% to 5.5% of naive CD4 clonotypes were shared.

The receptor was derived from a man aged 18 to 29 in good health. Some clones in this sample may be carry-over from other donors' samples. The V gene is TRBV6-6, the J gene TRBJ1-3; possibly TRBD1 for D (5 bases). Input material: naive CD8+ T cells from PBMCs. In nucleotides, the CDR3 is TGTGCCAGCAGTACATCGGGGACCTCTGGAAACACCATATATTTT. Protein: CASSTSGTSGNTIYF.